A single sample gave rise to the 21 T cell receptor beta chains below, sequenced in a study of OX40 agonist ivuxolimab in advanced cancers. Libraries were prepared by immunoSEQ multiplex PCR; TCRdb keeps only in-frame clonotypes and omits some of them. The sample shows about 120,000 clones, over 85% of them seen only once. The material was CD4+ or CD8+ T cells sorted from blood, obtained in a trial of the OX40 agonist ivuxolimab. Receptor source: an adult with an advanced solid tumor such as melanoma, head and neck, liver or kidney cancer.

The chain combines TRBV29-1 with TRBJ2-1; TRBD1 is a possible D gene (6 bases). V lost 7 bases and J 5 bases, leaving 9 bases between the germline ends. The CDR3 contains 11 residues. CDR1 SQVTM and CDR2 ANQGSEA come from the germline V gene. The CDR3 spells CSGDTHNEQFF. In nucleotides, the CDR3 is TGCAGCGGGGACACTCACAATGAGCAGTTCTTC.

The chain joins TRBV28 to TRBJ1-4; 7 nucleotides agree with TRBD1. There are 13 residues in the CDR3. Germline-derived CDR1 and CDR2 are MDHEN and SYDVKM. J lost 7 bases, V lost 6 bases, and 5 bases had no gene match. CDR3 amino acids: CASSLDRVEKLFF. CDR3 in DNA: TGTGCCAGCAGCTTAGACAGGGTTGAAAAACTGTTTTTT.

CDR3 sequence reads: CASSLGQALSGANVLTF. The DNA of the CDR3 is TGCGCCAGCAGCCTTGGACAGGCGCTCTCTGGGGCCAACGTCCTGACTTTC. The gene calls are TRBV4-1 and TRBJ2-6; 7 bases fit TRBD1. The CDR3 is 17 residues long. With 4 bases clipped from V and 0 bases from J, the junction kept 6 bases outside the gene matches. Germline loops: CDR1 MGHRA, CDR2 YSYEKL.

The genes are TRBV5-1 and TRBJ1-2, with D possibly being TRBD1 (5 bases). The CDR3 totals 15 residues. Trimming stripped 0 bases from V and 8 bases from J, with 17 bases between. Germline V CDR1 and CDR2: SGHRS, YFSETQ. This CDR3 is CASSLAVSRAEGYTF. In DNA, the CDR3 is TGCGCCAGCAGCTTGGCGGTATCCAGGGCAGAAGGCTACACCTTC.

The V and J genes are TRBV7-2 and TRBJ2-6; tentatively, D is TRBD2 (5 bases). The germline V gene encodes CDR1 SGHTA and CDR2 FQGNSA. Trimming removed 5 bases at V and 1 base at J, with 9 bases between. CDR3 length equals 15 residues. CDR3 region: CASSPRTSGANVLTF. CDR3 in DNA: TGTGCCAGCAGCCCACGGACTTCTGGGGCCAACGTCCTGACTTTC.

The chain links TRBV5-5 to TRBJ2-4; possible D gene TRBD1, 5 bases. V gave up 0 bases and J gave up 7 bases, with 11 bases separating them. Germline CDR1 reads SGHKS; CDR2 reads YYEKEE (reference sequence). The CDR3 covers 14 residues. In DNA form, the CDR3 reads TGTGCCAGCAGCTTGGCAGGGTATGGTAACATTCAGTACTTC. Amino acids: CASSLAGYGNIQYF.

The chain has TRBV6-6 and TRBJ2-5, with D hard to call. With 5 bases removed from V and 5 bases from J, the gap between germline ends came to 9 bases. Germline loops: CDR1 MNHNY, CDR2 SVGAGI (reference sequence). This CDR3 comprises 12 residues. CDR3 coding DNA: TGTGCCAGCAGTACTAACACGGAGACCCAGTACTTC. Its protein product is CASSTNTETQYF.

The chain combines TRBV5-1 with TRBJ2-1, with 11 positions matching TRBD2. This CDR3 region has 16 residues. The V segment lost 2 bases and the J segment 8 bases; nucleotides outside the gene matches: 9. CDR1 is SGHRS, CDR2 YFSETQ, per germline. CDR3 sequence reads: CASSFLAGGNLYEQFF. The CDR3 coding sequence is TGCGCCAGCAGCTTCTTAGCGGGAGGGAACCTGTATGAGCAGTTCTTC.

The rearrangement links TRBV25-1 to TRBJ2-1; TRBD2 matches at 7 bases. V was clipped by 4 bases and J by 4 bases; unmatched bases: 4. Germline CDR1 and CDR2: MGHDK and SYGVNS. The length of the CDR3 is 14 residues. Here the CDR3 DNA reads TGTGCCAGCAGTGGAGGGGACTATTACAATGAGCAGTTCTTC. Its translation: CASSGGDYYNEQFF.

The table lists this clone with a count of one. This chain links TRBV5-1 with TRBJ2-5; a possible D gene is TRBD2 (5 bases). Trimming took 0 bases from V and 0 from J, leaving 6 bases between them. The germline V gene has CDR1 SGHRS and CDR2 YFSETQ. The CDR3 totals 14 residues. In nucleotides, the CDR3 is TGCGCCAGCAGCTTGGTGGGAGACCAAGAGACCCAGTACTTC. It is translated as CASSLVGDQETQYF.

The chain carries TRBV7-9 and TRBJ2-5, with TRBD2 as a possible D gene (6 bases). Germline lookup yields CDR1 SEHNR and CDR2 FQNEAQ (reference sequence). V lost 6 bases, J lost 1 base, and 15 bases lay in between. CDR3 length: 15 residues. Written as DNA, the CDR3 is TGTGCCAGCAGGGGTGGAGGGAGCGGCCAAGAGACCCAGTACTTC. It encodes CASRGGGSGQETQYF.

This clone was found once. The rearrangement links TRBV5-1 to TRBJ2-1; unclear D gene. The CDR3 sequence is 15 residues long. Germline CDR1 and CDR2: SGHRS and YFSETQ. V lost 3 bases and J 4 bases, leaving 14 bases between the germline ends. CDR3 sequence reads: CASSSRYEDYNEQFF. Written as DNA, the CDR3 is TGCGCCAGCAGCTCCCGTTACGAAGATTACAATGAGCAGTTCTTC.

The V gene is TRBV5-1, the J gene TRBJ2-7, with 9 bases aligning to TRBD2. The CDR3 totals 15 residues. V was pared by 1 base and J by 1 base, with 3 bases of the junction left unmatched. Germline CDR1 is SGHRS and CDR2 is YFSETQ. CDR3 residues: CASSLLAGYSYEQYF. DNA of the CDR3: TGCGCCAGCAGCTTGCTAGCGGGGTATTCCTACGAGCAGTACTTC.

The chain joins TRBV7-3 to TRBJ2-1; no definite D call. V dropped 2 bases and J dropped 8 bases, with 16 bases sitting between them. Germline lookup yields CDR1 SGHTA and CDR2 FQGTGA. The CDR3 is 15 amino acids. In nucleotides, the CDR3 is TGTGCCAGCAGCTTAGAAGGGCCGAGTCGGGATGAGCAGTTCTTC. This encodes CASSLEGPSRDEQFF. The full variable domain, rest sourced from reference TRBV7-3 and TRBJ2-1, is GAGVSQTPSNKVTEKGKYVELRCDPISGHTALYWYRQSLGQGPEFLIYFQGTGAADDSGLPNDRFFAVRPEGSVSTLKIQRTERGDSAVYLCASSLEGPSRDEQFFGPGTRLTVL.

This chain connects TRBV7-2 to TRBJ1-3; D perhaps matches TRBD1 (6 bases). Trimming removed 5 bases at V and 0 bases at J, with 14 bases between. CDR3 size: 16 residues. Germline V gives CDR1 SGHTA, CDR2 FQGNSA. This CDR3 is CASSISTGSSGNTIYF. CDR3 nucleotides: TGTGCCAGCAGCATAAGTACAGGGAGCTCTGGAAACACCATATATTTT.

The CDR3, as DNA: TGTGCCAGCAGTTTGACAGGCGGCTCCTACGAGCAGTACTTC. Its protein is CASSLTGGSYEQYF. The J gene is TRBJ2-7, the V gene TRBV28, with D possibly being TRBD1 (6 bases). The germline V and J ends were trimmed by 3 bases and 0 bases, with 9 bases remaining between them. CDR1 is MDHEN and CDR2 is SYDVKM in the germline V gene. CDR3 length equals 14 residues.

The J gene is TRBJ1-2, the V gene TRBV11-2; D perhaps matches TRBD1 (5 bases). This CDR3 comprises 13 residues. V lost 5 bases to trimming and J lost 5 bases, with 12 bases between them. Germline V lookup: CDR1 SGHAT, CDR2 FQNNGV. The CDR3 region is CASSTGGNYGYTF. CDR3 bases: TGTGCCAGCAGCACCGGGGGGAATTATGGCTACACCTTC.

The chain uses TRBV6-5 and TRBJ1-3; 8 bases agree with TRBD1. Germline V gene sequence: CDR1 MNHEY, CDR2 SVGAGI. Trimming cost V 5 bases and J 4 bases; bases outside gene matches: 7. CDR3 length: 15 residues. DNA for the CDR3: TGTGCCAGCAGTCCCATTCAGGGGGCGGGAAACACCATATATTTT. Its translation is CASSPIQGAGNTIYF.

This chain connects TRBV6-6 to TRBJ1-1; 7 bases line up with TRBD1. The CDR3 loop spans 16 amino acids. CDR1 MNHNY and CDR2 SVGAGI come from the germline V gene (reference sequence). J was trimmed by 0 bases and V by 5 bases; bases with no gene match: 9. The CDR3 here is CASSRDSQAMNTEAFF. The CDR3 bases are TGTGCCAGCAGTAGGGACAGCCAAGCCATGAACACTGAAGCTTTCTTT.

The V and J genes are TRBV5-1 and TRBJ1-1; a possible D gene is TRBD1 (6 bases). The V gene's germline CDR1 is SGHRS and CDR2 YFSETQ. V lost 4 bases, J lost 4 bases, and 14 bases lay in between. The CDR3 sequence is 14 residues long. The CDR3 sequence: CASSLNRVGTEAFF. The CDR3 nucleotides are TGCGCCAGCAGCCTAAACAGGGTTGGCACTGAAGCTTTCTTT.

The chain uses TRBV7-3 and TRBJ2-2; tentative D call: TRBD1 (6 bases). Germline CDR1 is SGHTA and CDR2 is FQGTGA. V gave up 5 bases and J gave up 6 bases, with 16 bases separating them. The CDR3 has 15 amino acids. CDR3 in amino acids: CASSPRGNQAGELFF. CDR3 coding DNA: TGTGCCAGCAGCCCGAGGGGGAATCAAGCCGGGGAGCTGTTTTTT.